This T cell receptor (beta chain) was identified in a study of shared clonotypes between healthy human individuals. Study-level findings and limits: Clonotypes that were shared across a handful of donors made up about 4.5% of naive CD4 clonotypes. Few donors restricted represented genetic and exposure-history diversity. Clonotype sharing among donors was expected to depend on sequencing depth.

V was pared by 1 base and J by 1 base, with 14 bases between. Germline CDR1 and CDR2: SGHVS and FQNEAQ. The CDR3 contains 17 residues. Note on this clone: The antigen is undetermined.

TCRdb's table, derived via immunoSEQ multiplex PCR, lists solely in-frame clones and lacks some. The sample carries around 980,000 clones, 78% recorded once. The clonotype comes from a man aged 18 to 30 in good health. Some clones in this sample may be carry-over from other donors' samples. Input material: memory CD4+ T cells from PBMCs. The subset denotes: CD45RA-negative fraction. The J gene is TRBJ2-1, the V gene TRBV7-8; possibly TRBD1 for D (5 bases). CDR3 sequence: CASSLVRAIVSYNEQFF. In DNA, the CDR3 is TGTGCCAGCAGCTTAGTCAGGGCGATAGTTTCCTACAATGAGCAGTTCTTC.